The 27 T cell receptor beta chains reported below all come from one sample, sequenced in a study of shared clonotypes between healthy human individuals. Clones were sequenced by immunoSEQ multiplex PCR, and TCRdb holds only the in-frame ones, with some missing. The sample consists of about a million clones, approximately 80% of them appearing once. Sequencing used memory CD4+ T cells from PBMCs. Sample subset: CD45RA-negative fraction. The receptors were gathered from a young man in good health. Some clones in this sample may be carry-over from other donors' samples.

The chain uses TRBV19 and TRBJ2-2; tentatively, D is TRBD2 (5 bases). The CDR3 has 14 amino acids. Germline CDR1 and CDR2: LNHDA and SQIVND (reference sequence). V dropped 6 bases and J dropped 6 bases, with 14 bases sitting between them. The CDR3 here is CASSLSGGAGELFF. CDR3 sequence (DNA): TGTGCCAGTAGCCTCTCAGGAGGAGCCGGGGAGCTGTTTTTT.

Concerning this clone: The sample carries other DNA sequences with the same CDR3. The chain carries TRBV7-2 and TRBJ2-1; D is ambiguous. CDR1 and CDR2 from the germline V gene are SGHTA and FQGNSA. The CDR3 has 12 amino acids. V was trimmed by 5 bases and J by 6 bases, leaving 8 bases between them. CDR3 nucleotides: TGTGCCAGCAGCCTGGTCGCCAATGAGCAGTTCTTC. Its translation is CASSLVANEQFF.

The rearrangement links TRBV2 to TRBJ1-2; TRBD1 agrees at 10 bases. The CDR3 is 15 residues long. Trimming cost V 4 bases and J 5 bases; bases outside gene matches: 7. Germline V gives CDR1 SNHLY, CDR2 FYNNEI. For the CDR3, the DNA is TGTGCCAGCAGTGCGCGACAGGGGGCTTCTTATGGCTACACCTTC. It yields the protein CASSARQGASYGYTF.

The CDR3 spells CSVEGGPRETQYF. The CDR3 nucleotides are TGCAGCGTTGAAGGGGGACCGAGGGAGACCCAGTACTTC. This chain links TRBV29-1 with TRBJ2-5; possibly TRBD1 or TRBD2 for D (5 bases each). V was trimmed by 1 base and J by 5 bases, leaving 11 bases between them. The CDR3 runs to 13 residues. Germline V gene data show CDR1 as SQVTM and CDR2 as ANQGSEA.

The genes are TRBV19 and TRBJ1-2; D remains ambiguous. The V gene lost 5 bases and the J gene lost 8 bases, with 15 bases spanning the gap. Germline V CDR1 and CDR2: LNHDA, SQIVND (reference sequence). The CDR3 runs 13 residues. CDR3 loop: CASSVREFRGYTF. CDR3 bases: TGTGCCAGTAGTGTCCGAGAGTTCAGAGGCTACACCTTC.

The chain links TRBV5-1 to TRBJ2-7, with D unclear. The V gene's germline CDR1 is SGHRS and CDR2 YFSETQ. The V gene lost 6 bases and the J gene lost 7 bases, with 20 bases spanning the gap. CDR3 length equals 14 residues. CDR3 coding DNA: TGCGCCAGCACACCGAGTGGACGTGTAAGAGAGCAGTACTTC. Translated: CASTPSGRVREQYF.

This clone appeared a few times. This sample includes further DNA sequences coding for the same CDR3. The chain is built from TRBV19 and TRBJ1-5; D gene uncertain. The CDR3 sequence is 14 residues long. V was shortened by 3 bases and J by 3 bases, with 9 bases between the two germline ends. Germline V lookup: CDR1 LNHDA, CDR2 SQIVND (reference sequence). This CDR3 is CASSIAGDNQPQHF. CDR3 nucleotides: TGTGCCAGTAGTATTGCCGGGGACAATCAGCCCCAGCATTTT.

The chain joins TRBV5-1 to TRBJ2-3; D is uncertain. The CDR3 sequence is 15 residues long. Germline V lookup: CDR1 SGHRS, CDR2 YFSETQ. The V gene lost 3 bases and the J gene lost 0 bases, with 11 bases spanning the gap. The CDR3 nucleotides are TGCGCCAGCAGCTGGACCGATACTAGCACAGATACGCAGTATTTT. It codes for CASSWTDTSTDTQYF.

This clone was counted once. The chain employs TRBV5-4 and TRBJ2-7; 8 nucleotides match TRBD1. After removal of 1 base from V and 0 bases from J, the junction contained 3 bases not matched to a gene. Germline lookup yields CDR1 SGHNT and CDR2 YYREEE (reference sequence). This CDR3 region has 15 residues. The CDR3 protein is CASSLRTGFSYEQYF. The CDR3 DNA sequence: TGTGCCAGCAGCTTGAGGACAGGGTTCTCCTACGAGCAGTACTTC. Based on the CDR3 plus reference TRBV5-4 and TRBJ2-7, the full variable domain is ETGVTQSPTHLIKTRGQQVTLRCSSQSGHNTVSWYQQALGQGPQFIFQYYREEENGRGNFPPRFSGLQFPNYSSELNVNALELDDSALYLCASSLRTGFSYEQYFGPGTRLTVT.

The CDR3 sequence: CASSLDGLDGYTF. In nucleotides, the CDR3 is TGTGCCAGCAGTTTGGATGGGCTGGACGGCTACACCTTC. The rearrangement uses TRBV28 and TRBJ1-2; no firm D call. The V and J ends lost 3 bases and 8 bases respectively, with 13 bases between them. The CDR3 has 13 residues. Germline values: CDR1 MDHEN, CDR2 SYDVKM.

This clone was seen only once. The rearrangement uses TRBV28 and TRBJ1-1; the D is unclear. The V gene's germline CDR1 is MDHEN and CDR2 SYDVKM. The CDR3 has 12 amino acids. V lost 5 bases and J 5 bases, leaving 9 bases between the germline ends. The CDR3 sequence is CASSAYRTEAFF. CDR3 bases: TGTGCCAGCAGTGCATATCGGACTGAAGCTTTCTTT.

The gene calls are TRBV5-4 and TRBJ1-3; 11 bases are a match to TRBD1. CDR3 length: 16 residues. V lost 4 bases and J lost 4; bases outside the gene matches: 7. CDR1 and CDR2 from the germline V gene are SGHNT and YYREEE (reference sequence). For the CDR3, the DNA is TGTGCCAGCAGCAGAGGACAGGGGGCGCAAGGAAACACCATATATTTT. This sequence encodes CASSRGQGAQGNTIYF.

V is TRBV10-3 and J is TRBJ1-3; 11 nucleotides line up with TRBD1. V lost 9 bases and J lost 3; bases outside the gene matches: 10. Germline-derived CDR1 and CDR2 are ENHRY and SYGVKD. The CDR3 runs 16 residues. The CDR3 DNA sequence: TGTGCCATAAGGACAGGGGGCGATATCAATGGAAACACCATATATTTT. Protein product: CAIRTGGDINGNTIYF.

This chain's CDR3 is CASSRAGTSGTGELFF. Here the CDR3 DNA reads TGCGCCAGCAGCCGAGCCGGGACTAGCGGCACCGGGGAGCTGTTTTTT. V usage is TRBV4-1 and J usage is TRBJ2-2; 11 bases map to TRBD2. The trim removed 4 bases at V and 4 bases at J, leaving 5 bases unmatched. This CDR3 region has 16 residues. Germline V gene sequence: CDR1 MGHRA, CDR2 YSYEKL.

This chain connects TRBV28 to TRBJ1-1, with D tentatively TRBD1 (6 bases). The germline gives CDR1 MDHEN, CDR2 SYDVKM. This CDR3 region has 15 residues. V dropped 4 bases and J dropped 1 base, with 13 bases sitting between them. DNA of the CDR3: TGTGCCAGCAGTTCACCGGGACACAGGAACACTGAAGCTTTCTTT. Translation: CASSSPGHRNTEAFF. The whole variable domain, remainder taken from reference TRBV28 and TRBJ1-1, is DVKVTQSSRYLVKRTGEKVFLECVQDMDHENMFWYRQDPGLGLRLIYFSYDVKMKEKGDIPEGYSVSREKKERFSLILESASTNQTSMYLCASSSPGHRNTEAFFGQGTRLTVV.

This clone was seen more than once but under ten times. Distinct nucleotide sequences in the sample also encode this CDR3. The chain combines TRBV18 with TRBJ1-5, with unresolved D. This CDR3 spans 13 amino acids. Trimming left V 6 bases short and J 2 bases short, with 8 bases between. Germline loops: CDR1 KGHSH, CDR2 LQKENI. The CDR3 spells CASSPTGNQPQHF. DNA of the CDR3: TGTGCCAGCTCCCCGACCGGCAATCAGCCCCAGCATTTT.

The gene calls are TRBV19 and TRBJ1-2, with 8 bases aligning to TRBD1. The V gene's germline CDR1 is LNHDA and CDR2 SQIVND (reference sequence). Unmatched junction bases numbered 14, after V lost 5 bases and J lost 6 bases. This CDR3 is built from 16 residues. The DNA for the CDR3 is TGTGCCAGTAGTGACCCCCCAAAACAGGGGGTGGATGGCTACACCTTC. Translated: CASSDPPKQGVDGYTF.

The chain links TRBV28 to TRBJ1-1; D possibly corresponds to TRBD1 (5 bases). The germline V gene has CDR1 MDHEN and CDR2 SYDVKM. CDR3 length: 15 amino acids. The ends were cut back, 6 bases at V and 2 bases at J, with 16 bases in the middle. This chain's CDR3 is CASSPPGPLNTEAFF. CDR3 DNA sequence: TGTGCCAGCAGCCCTCCGGGACCCCTAAACACTGAAGCTTTCTTT.

The chain is built from TRBV18 and TRBJ2-3; D perhaps matches TRBD2 (5 bases). Germline CDR1 KGHSH, CDR2 LQKENI. The germline V and J ends were trimmed by 3 bases and 0 bases, with 19 bases remaining between them. There are 18 residues in the CDR3. As DNA, the CDR3 is TGTGCCAGCTCACCTTCCGGGGTACCCGGGTCTAGCACAGATACGCAGTATTTT. Translated: CASSPSGVPGSSTDTQYF.

With respect to this clone: This may arise from a read error, as a much more abundant clone is one base away. The same CDR3 can be traced to other DNA sequences in this sample. The chain uses TRBV6-5 and TRBJ1-1; no clear D. CDR3 length equals 13 residues. CDR1 and CDR2 from the germline V gene are MNHEY and SVGAGI. Trimming pared 5 bases from V and 1 base from J, leaving 8 bases between. The CDR3 spells CASSGQPNTEAFF. The DNA of the CDR3 is TGTGCCAGCAGTGGGCAGCCGAACACTGAAGCTTTCTTT.

CDR3 residues: CASRTRGVNTEAFF. CDR3 DNA sequence: TGTGCCAGCAGAACCAGGGGGGTGAACACTGAAGCTTTCTTT. The chain couples TRBV27 to TRBJ1-1, with 7 bases fitting TRBD1. There are 14 residues in the CDR3. Trimming at V came to 6 bases and at J to 0 bases, leaving 4 bases not matched to a gene. The germline V gene has CDR1 MNHEY and CDR2 SMNVEV (reference sequence).

This clone was counted at least ten times. The V gene is TRBV19, the J gene TRBJ1-5, with D perhaps matching TRBD1 (6 bases). The germline V gene encodes CDR1 LNHDA and CDR2 SQIVND (reference sequence). V was pared by 5 bases and J by 4 bases, with 12 bases between. CDR3 length: 14 amino acids. The CDR3 DNA follows: TGTGCCAGTAGTCCTAACAGGGAAAATCAGCCCCAGCATTTT. It specifies CASSPNRENQPQHF.

This rearrangement joins TRBV14 to TRBJ2-5; possible D gene TRBD1, 5 bases. CDR1 SGHDN and CDR2 FVKESK come from the germline V gene. The V gene lost 0 bases and the J gene lost 5 bases, with 13 bases spanning the gap. The CDR3 extends over 15 amino acids. The CDR3 nucleotides are TGTGCCAGCAGCCAAGAGGGAAGGGGTCCGGAGACCCAGTACTTC. This sequence encodes CASSQEGRGPETQYF.

The CDR3 coding sequence is TGTGCCAGCACTATAGGGGGCACGAACACTGAAGCTTTCTTT. The encoded protein is CASTIGGTNTEAFF. The genes are TRBV28 and TRBJ1-1, with TRBD1 identical over 7 bases. The junction had 6 bases not matched to a gene; V was cut back by 7 bases and J by 1 base. CDR3 length: 14 residues. Looked up from germline, CDR1 is MDHEN and CDR2 is SYDVKM. The entire variable domain, with the rest obtained from reference TRBV28 and TRBJ1-1, is as follows: DVKVTQSSRYLVKRTGEKVFLECVQDMDHENMFWYRQDPGLGLRLIYFSYDVKMKEKGDIPEGYSVSREKKERFSLILESASTNQTSMYLCASTIGGTNTEAFFGQGTRLTVV.

V usage is TRBV6-1 and J usage is TRBJ2-7; a weak D match, TRBD1 (5 bases). Germline V gene data show CDR1 as MNHNS and CDR2 as SASEGT. Trimming took off 5 bases at V and 0 bases at J, with 14 bases between the two ends. The CDR3 is made up of 15 amino acids. The DNA for the CDR3 is TGTGCCAGCAGTAACTTGTGCAGGGCCTCCTACGAGCAGTACTTC. Residues: CASSNLCRASYEQYF.

The chain joins TRBV5-1 to TRBJ2-3; D may be TRBD1 or TRBD2 (5 bases each). V was shortened by 2 bases and J by 0 bases, with 7 bases between the two germline ends. This CDR3 contains 14 residues. Germline V gives CDR1 SGHRS, CDR2 YFSETQ. The CDR3 loop reads CASSFRDSTDTQYF. CDR3 nucleotides: TGCGCCAGCAGCTTTCGGGACAGCACAGATACGCAGTATTTT.

The J gene is TRBJ2-2, the V gene TRBV9, with 7 bases that match TRBD1. Germline V gene data show CDR1 as SGDLS and CDR2 as YYNGEE. J was trimmed by 6 bases and V by 0 bases; bases with no gene match: 5. The CDR3 length is 15 residues. The CDR3 nucleotides read TGTGCCAGCAGCGTAGAAGGGGGCGCCCCCGGGGAGCTGTTTTTT. Its translation is CASSVEGGAPGELFF. Filled out from reference TRBV9 and TRBJ2-2, the complete variable domain reads DSGVTQTPKHLITATGQRVTLRCSPRSGDLSVYWYQQSLDQGLQFLIQYYNGEERAKGNILERFSAQQFPDLHSELNLSSLELGDSALYFCASSVEGGAPGELFFGEGSRLTVL.